This T cell receptor beta chain was recovered during a study of identifying expanded T cells in peripheral blood. This clone is termed medium-sized (0.01 to 0.1%). Its target is not known. No infections or other immune events were documented during collection. Points from the study as a whole: Technical replicates showed approximately 1.2 changed clones; about 2 weeks around 15; four weeks 19.

Sequenced by immunoSEQ multiplex PCR; TCRdb stores in-frame clones only, minus some. The sample lists about 110,000 clones, approximately 90% occurring once. The sequencing input was blood. The TCR sequence derives from a person aged 18 to 75 in good health.

CDR3: CASRFLTTSTEAFF. CDR3 DNA sequence: TGCGCCAGCAGATTCCTGACGACGTCCACTGAAGCTTTCTTT. The chain uses TRBV4-1 and TRBJ1-1; no clear D. The germline CDR1 and CDR2 sequences are MGHRA and YSYEKL. This CDR3 is 14 amino acids long. Trimming removed 6 bases at V and 4 bases at J, with 15 bases between.